This T cell receptor beta chain was observed in a study of Graves' ophthalmopathy and Graves' hyperthyroidism. Excluded: other autoimmune disease, uncontrolled infection, pregnancy or lactation. RNA transcripts served as template for amplifying TCR beta CDR3 sequences. RT-PCR was first run with HTBI primers, then multiplex PCR in a second round. TCRdb independently ran MiXCR on the multiplex PCR reads; one entry per CDR3 protein. The top ten hold around 10% of the sample, which has 900,000 to 1,200,000 distinct CDR3 sequences, less than 45% seen once. The sequence derives from an adult man with Graves' hyperthyroidism. The sequencing input was peripheral blood or thyroid tissue (not recorded which).

CDR3 nucleotide sequence: TGTGCCAGCAGCCAGGACAGGGTTCGGACTGAAGCTTTCTTT. Translation: CASSQDRVRTEAFF. V and J are TRBV7-8 and TRBJ1-1; 8 bases align to TRBD1. After removal of 5 bases from V and 5 bases from J, the junction contained 7 bases not matched to a gene. The CDR3 is 14 residues long. Germline V gene data show CDR1 as SGHVS and CDR2 as FQNEAQ.